This TCR beta chain was sequenced for a study of TIL therapy for anti-PD-1-resistant metastatic lung cancer. Turning to the study itself: Median patient age was almost 55, ranging about 38-80 years. Most patients had lung adenocarcinoma. Median tumor mutation burden was under 1.9 mutations per megabase. The study, taken as a whole, reports: The cohort had more treatment-naive, never-smoker and oncogene-addicted patients than typical.

A note on this clone: What it recognizes is unknown.

Time point described: pre-treatment sample, taken before nivolumab and TIL therapy. This was the immunoSEQ v3 assay. Method: immunoSEQ multiplex PCR; TCRdb's copy keeps in-frame clones and lacks some. The table includes approximately 20,000 clones, almost 80% detected once. The sequencing used blood, collected at baseline. The TCR originated in a person aged 25 to 85 with non-small cell lung cancer.

The CDR3 DNA reads TGCGCCAGCAGCACAGCGACAGGGCCTTTGGGTGAGCAGTACTTC. This encodes CASSTATGPLGEQYF. The genes are TRBV5-1 and TRBJ2-7, with 7 bases that match TRBD1. The junction had 14 bases not matched to a gene; V was cut back by 4 bases and J by 7 bases. Germline CDR1 SGHRS, CDR2 YFSETQ. The CDR3 is made up of 15 amino acids.